This T cell receptor (beta chain) was recorded in a study of blood T cell repertoires in COVID-19. Study context: In each case, the material was cDNA or gDNA derived from T cells, B-cell-depleted T cells, or PBMCs.

Profiled with immunoSEQ multiplex PCR; TCRdb holds only in-frame clones, not every one. The sample lists 250,000 to 300,000 clones, approximately 88% occurring once. The germline V gene encodes CDR1 LNHDA and CDR2 SQIVND (reference sequence). This CDR3 is 15 amino acids long. Trimming stripped 3 bases from V and 0 bases from J, with 8 bases between. Sequencing was done on a sample of peripheral blood. The receptor was isolated from a woman aged 30 to 39 with acute or convalescent COVID-19. The V call is TRBV19, the J call TRBJ1-4; D is perhaps TRBD1 (5 bases). The CDR3 loop reads CASSISGATNEKLFF. The CDR3 nucleotides read TGTGCCAGTAGTATTTCGGGGGCAACTAATGAAAAACTGTTTTTT.